This passage covers 14 T cell receptor beta chains from one sample sequenced in a study of shared clonotypes between healthy human individuals. The protocol was immunoSEQ multiplex PCR, while the TCRdb copy is restricted to in-frame clones and leaves out a portion. The table shows about half a million clones, with about four fifths occurring only once. Source material: PBMCs. Every receptor here comes from a woman aged 40 to 50 in good health. Some clones in this sample may be carry-over from other donors' samples.

This clone came up many times. The gene calls are TRBV4-3 and TRBJ1-5; TRBD1 aligns across 7 bases. Germline CDR1 and CDR2: LGHNA and YSLEER. This CDR3 region has 18 residues. After removal of 0 bases from V and 0 bases from J, the junction contained 8 bases not matched to a gene. CDR3 residues: CASSQDPRGTASNQPQHF. CDR3 nucleotides: TGCGCCAGCAGCCAAGATCCCCGTGGGACAGCTAGCAATCAGCCCCAGCATTTT.

The chain joins TRBV2 to TRBJ2-3, with D unresolved. This CDR3 spans 12 amino acids. Germline V gene sequence: CDR1 SNHLY, CDR2 FYNNEI. V was pared by 5 bases and J by 6 bases, with 9 bases between. DNA for the CDR3: TGTGCCAGCAGTAACACTGTGGATACGCAGTATTTT. Its translation: CASSNTVDTQYF.

This sequence joins TRBV27 and TRBJ2-1, with 7 bases lining up with TRBD2. The J segment lost 5 bases and the V segment lost 5 bases, leaving 12 bases of the junction unmatched. This CDR3 has 16 amino acids. CDR1 MNHEY and CDR2 SMNVEV come from the germline V gene (reference sequence). CDR3 DNA sequence: TGTGCCAGCAGTCCCCCTCGGGGGGTCGTAGACAATGAGCAGTTCTTC. This encodes CASSPPRGVVDNEQFF.

CDR3 nucleotide sequence: TGTGCCAGCACTGGGGTTAACTCCTACAATGAGCAGTTCTTC. It yields the protein CASTGVNSYNEQFF. The chain carries TRBV28 and TRBJ2-1; no reliable D call. Trimming took off 7 bases at V and 0 bases at J, with 10 bases between the two ends. The CDR3 runs 14 residues. CDR1 MDHEN and CDR2 SYDVKM come from the germline V gene.

In its sample, this clone was seen once. The V and J genes are TRBV7-9 and TRBJ2-6; D unclear. V was trimmed by 1 base and J by 0 bases, leaving 7 bases between them. The CDR3 runs to 16 residues. The germline CDR1 and CDR2 sequences are SEHNR and FQNEAQ (reference sequence). Here the CDR3 reads CASSLDGVSGANVLTF. In nucleotides, the CDR3 is TGTGCCAGCAGCTTAGATGGGGTCTCTGGGGCCAACGTCCTGACTTTC.

In this sample, this clone turned up once. This chain uses TRBV19 with TRBJ2-7, with TRBD2 matching 7 bases. J gave up 3 bases and V 4 bases, and 3 bases lay outside the gene matches. The CDR3 totals 13 residues. The germline CDR1 and CDR2 sequences are LNHDA and SQIVND (reference sequence). The CDR3 nucleotides read TGTGCCAGTAGTACTAGCGGAGGCTACGAGCAGTACTTC. As protein: CASSTSGGYEQYF.

This chain joins TRBV7-2 and TRBJ2-7; D call uncertain. CDR1 is SGHTA, CDR2 FQGNSA, per germline. Trimming took 2 bases from V and 0 from J, leaving 11 bases between them. The CDR3 contains 15 residues. The CDR3: CASSLNGDSSYEQYF. As DNA, the CDR3 is TGTGCCAGCAGCTTAAATGGGGATAGCTCCTACGAGCAGTACTTC.

V usage is TRBV5-1 and J usage is TRBJ2-3; 9 bases line up with TRBD2. The germline V gene encodes CDR1 SGHRS and CDR2 YFSETQ. The CDR3 loop spans 16 amino acids. J lost 3 bases, V lost 0 bases, and 5 bases had no gene match. CDR3 region: CASSLAVAGGTDTQYF. The CDR3 coding sequence is TGCGCCAGCAGCTTGGCGGTGGCGGGAGGGACAGATACGCAGTATTTT.

This chain connects TRBV28 to TRBJ2-5; 7 bases are shared with TRBD2. V lost 7 bases, J lost 3 bases, and 5 bases stayed unmatched. The CDR3 has 13 residues. CDR1 and CDR2 from the germline V gene are MDHEN and SYDVKM. Here the CDR3 DNA reads TGTGCCAGCACTCGGGACTACAAAGAGACCCAGTACTTC. Translating gives CASTRDYKETQYF.

V and J are TRBV7-9 and TRBJ2-5, with D perhaps TRBD1 (5 bases). The CDR3 is 15 amino acids. The germline V and J ends were trimmed by 4 bases and 3 bases, with 15 bases remaining between them. The germline V gene encodes CDR1 SEHNR and CDR2 FQNEAQ (reference sequence). The CDR3 sequence is CASSSPRGAEETQYF. The DNA for the CDR3 is TGTGCCAGCAGCTCCCCTAGGGGCGCGGAAGAGACCCAGTACTTC.

The table lists this clone with a few counts. The chain uses TRBV27 and TRBJ2-1; D remains unclear. CDR3 length: 15 residues. V was cut by 4 bases and J by 3 bases, with 13 bases left in between. Germline CDR1 and CDR2: MNHEY and SMNVEV (reference sequence). The CDR3 coding sequence is TGTGCCAGCAGTTATCAGATACCCCTCTACAATGAGCAGTTCTTC. Protein: CASSYQIPLYNEQFF.

The gene calls are TRBV2 and TRBJ1-1, with D maybe TRBD1 (5 bases). Germline CDR1 SNHLY, CDR2 FYNNEI. Between the trimmed V and J ends, which lost 5 bases and 0 bases, there was a span of 10 bases. The CDR3 sequence is 14 residues long. CDR3 region: CASSRDGMNTEAFF. The DNA for the CDR3 is TGTGCCAGCAGTAGGGACGGAATGAACACTGAAGCTTTCTTT. The full variable domain, completed using reference TRBV2 and TRBJ1-1, is EPEVTQTPSHQVTQMGQEVILRCVPISNHLYFYWYRQILGQKVEFLVSFYNNEISEKSEIFDDQFSVERPDGSNFTLKIRSTKLEDSAMYFCASSRDGMNTEAFFGQGTRLTVV.

The CDR3 DNA reads as TGCGCCAGCAGTGCTCCCTTGTTGGGCACAGATACGCAGTATTTT. It yields the protein CASSAPLLGTDTQYF. The rearrangement links TRBV10-2 to TRBJ2-3; D is undetermined. CDR3 size: 15 residues. V lost 4 bases to trimming and J lost 1 base, with 12 bases between them. CDR1 is WSHSY, CDR2 SAAADI, per germline.

On this clone: An end of the junction does not agree with germline; a read error may underlie this. The chain has TRBV29-1 and TRBJ2-5; 14 bases are a match to TRBD2. There are 15 residues in the CDR3. Germline CDR1 is SQVTM and CDR2 is ANQGSEA. In nucleotides, the CDR3 is TGCAGCGTCCCGGGACTAGCGGGAGTGGGGGAGACCCGGTACTTC. It yields the protein CSVPGLAGVGETRYF. Full variable domain (remainder filled in from reference TRBV29-1 and TRBJ2-5): SAVISQKPSRDICQRGTSLTIQCQVDSQVTMMFWYRQQPGQSLTLIATANQGSEATYESGFVIDKFPISRPNLTFSTLTVSNMSPEDSSIYLCSVPGLAGVGETRYFGPGTRLLVL.